The T cell receptor beta chain under discussion was sequenced for a study of T cell repertoires in cytomegalovirus infection. About the research overall: Public TCR beta signatures provided an indication of both CMV infection and a matching HLA type.

Via MiXCR, TCRdb re-called the reads, giving one row per CDR3 protein. This repertoire shows 650,000 to 900,000 distinct CDR3 sequences, under 35% found once; its top ten account for approximately 14%. The germline V gene encodes CDR1 LNHDA and CDR2 SQIVND (reference sequence). The J segment lost 6 bases and the V segment lost 3 bases, leaving 6 bases of the junction unmatched. CDR3 length: 14 residues. This clonotype was seen more than once but under ten times. Its target is not known. The chain employs TRBV19 and TRBJ1-2, with 8 bases fitting TRBD1. This receptor was taken from a human donor in good health (CMV status not recorded). Some clones in this sample may be carry-over from other donors' samples. This specimen consisted of cultured CD8+ T cells from PBMCs, obtained from culture after CMV antigen stimulation. DNA for the CDR3: TGTGCCAGTAGTATCAGCAGGGGGCCCGATGGCTACACCTTC. This encodes CASSISRGPDGYTF.